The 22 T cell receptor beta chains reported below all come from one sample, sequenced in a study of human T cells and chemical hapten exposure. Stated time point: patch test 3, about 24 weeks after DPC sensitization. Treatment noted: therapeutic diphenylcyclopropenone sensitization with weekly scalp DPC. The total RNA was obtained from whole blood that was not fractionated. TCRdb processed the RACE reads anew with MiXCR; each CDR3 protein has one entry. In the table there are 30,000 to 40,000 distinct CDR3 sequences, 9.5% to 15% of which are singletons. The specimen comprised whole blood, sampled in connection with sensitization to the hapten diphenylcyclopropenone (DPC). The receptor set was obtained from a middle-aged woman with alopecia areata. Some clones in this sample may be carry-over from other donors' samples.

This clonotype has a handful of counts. CDR3 DNA: TGTGCCATCATCGGGACAGCGAACACTGAAGCTTTCTTT. Encoded protein: CAIIGTANTEAFF. J is TRBJ1-1 and V is TRBV10-3; 7 bases fit TRBD1. The germline V gene encodes CDR1 ENHRY and CDR2 SYGVKD. This CDR3 has 13 residues. V was pared by 7 bases and J by 1 base, with 3 bases of the junction left unmatched.

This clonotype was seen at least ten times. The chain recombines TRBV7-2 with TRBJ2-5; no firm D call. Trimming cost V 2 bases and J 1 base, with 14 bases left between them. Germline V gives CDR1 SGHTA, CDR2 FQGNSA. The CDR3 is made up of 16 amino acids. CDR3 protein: CASSLSTRSGQETQYF. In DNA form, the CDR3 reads TGTGCCAGCAGCTTATCTACCCGGTCAGGCCAAGAGACCCAGTACTTC.

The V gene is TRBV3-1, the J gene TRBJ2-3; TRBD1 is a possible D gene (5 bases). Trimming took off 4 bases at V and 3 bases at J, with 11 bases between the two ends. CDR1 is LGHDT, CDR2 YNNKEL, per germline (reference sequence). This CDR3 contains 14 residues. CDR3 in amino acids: CASSPRVDTDTQYF. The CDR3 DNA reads TGTGCCAGCAGCCCCAGGGTAGATACAGATACGCAGTATTTT.

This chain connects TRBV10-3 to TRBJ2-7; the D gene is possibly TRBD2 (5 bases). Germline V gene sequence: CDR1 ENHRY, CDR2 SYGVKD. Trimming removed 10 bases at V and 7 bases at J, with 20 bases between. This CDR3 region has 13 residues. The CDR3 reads CASSPLEGREQYF. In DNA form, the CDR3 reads TGTGCCAGCTCCCCTCTCGAGGGCCGGGAGCAGTACTTC.

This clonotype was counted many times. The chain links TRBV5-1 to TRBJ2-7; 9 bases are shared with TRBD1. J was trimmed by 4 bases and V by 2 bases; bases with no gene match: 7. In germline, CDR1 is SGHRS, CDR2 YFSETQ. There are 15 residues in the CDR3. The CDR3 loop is CASSLDGTGKYEQYF. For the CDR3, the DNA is TGCGCCAGCAGCTTAGACGGGACAGGGAAGTACGAGCAGTACTTC.

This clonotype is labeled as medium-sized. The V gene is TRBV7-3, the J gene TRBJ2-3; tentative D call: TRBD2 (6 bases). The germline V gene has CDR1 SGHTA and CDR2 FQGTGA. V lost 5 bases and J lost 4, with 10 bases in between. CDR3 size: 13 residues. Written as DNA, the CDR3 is TGTGCCAGCAGCATCCGACTAGCAGATACGCAGTATTTT. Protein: CASSIRLADTQYF. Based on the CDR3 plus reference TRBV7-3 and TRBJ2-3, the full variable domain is GAGVSQTPSNKVTEKGKYVELRCDPISGHTALYWYRQSLGQGPEFLIYFQGTGAADDSGLPNDRFFAVRPEGSVSTLKIQRTERGDSAVYLCASSIRLADTQYFGPGTRLTVL.

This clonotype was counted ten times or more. The CDR3 sequence: CASSIAGGSYEQYF. The CDR3, as DNA: TGTGCCAGTAGTATAGCGGGCGGCTCCTACGAGCAGTACTTC. This chain links TRBV19 with TRBJ2-7; the D is unclear. The CDR3 has 14 residues. The germline V and J ends were trimmed by 1 base and 0 bases, with 7 bases remaining between them. Looked up from germline, CDR1 is LNHDA and CDR2 is SQIVND (reference sequence). The entire variable domain, with the rest obtained from reference TRBV19 and TRBJ2-7, is as follows: DGGITQSPKYLFRKEGQNVTLSCEQNLNHDAMYWYRQDPGQGLRLIYYSQIVNDFQKGDIAEGYSVSREKKESFPLTVTSAQKNPTAFYLCASSIAGGSYEQYFGPGTRLTVT.

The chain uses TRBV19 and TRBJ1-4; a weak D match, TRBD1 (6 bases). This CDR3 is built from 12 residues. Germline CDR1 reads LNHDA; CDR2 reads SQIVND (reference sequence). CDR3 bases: TGTGCGACTCAAGGGGGTGTGGAAAAACTGTTTTTT. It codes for CATQGGVEKLFF.

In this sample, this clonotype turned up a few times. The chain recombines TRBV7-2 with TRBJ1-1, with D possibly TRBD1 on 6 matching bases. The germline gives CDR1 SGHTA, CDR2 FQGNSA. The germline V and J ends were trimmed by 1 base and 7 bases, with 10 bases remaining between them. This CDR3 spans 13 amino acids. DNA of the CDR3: TGTGCCAGCAGCTTAGGACAGGACTATGAAGCTTTCTTT. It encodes CASSLGQDYEAFF.

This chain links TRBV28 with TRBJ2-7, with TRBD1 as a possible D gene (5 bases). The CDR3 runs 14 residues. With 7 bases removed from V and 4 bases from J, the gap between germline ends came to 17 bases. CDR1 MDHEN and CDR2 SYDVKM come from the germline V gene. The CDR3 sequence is CASIASAGNYEQYF. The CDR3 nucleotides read TGTGCCAGCATCGCTTCGGCAGGGAATTACGAGCAGTACTTC. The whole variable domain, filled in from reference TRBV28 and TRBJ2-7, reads DVKVTQSSRYLVKRTGEKVFLECVQDMDHENMFWYRQDPGLGLRLIYFSYDVKMKEKGDIPEGYSVSREKKERFSLILESASTNQTSMYLCASIASAGNYEQYFGPGTRLTVT.

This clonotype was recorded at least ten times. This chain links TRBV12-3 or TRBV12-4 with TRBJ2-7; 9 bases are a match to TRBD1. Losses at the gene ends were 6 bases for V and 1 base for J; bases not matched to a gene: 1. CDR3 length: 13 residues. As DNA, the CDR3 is TGTGCCAGCAGGGACAGGGGATCCTACGAGCAGTACTTC. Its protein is CASRDRGSYEQYF.

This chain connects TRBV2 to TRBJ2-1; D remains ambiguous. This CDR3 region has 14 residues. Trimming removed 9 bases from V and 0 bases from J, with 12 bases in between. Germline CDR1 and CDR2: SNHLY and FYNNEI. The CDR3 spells CASSAHLSYNEQFF. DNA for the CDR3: TGTGCCAGTTCCGCCCATCTCTCCTACAATGAGCAGTTCTTC.

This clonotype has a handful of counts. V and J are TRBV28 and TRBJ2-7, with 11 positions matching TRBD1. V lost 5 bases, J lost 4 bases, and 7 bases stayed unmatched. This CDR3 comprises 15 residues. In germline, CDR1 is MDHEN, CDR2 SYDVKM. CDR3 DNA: TGTGCCAGCAGTCCCGGACAGGGGGCCTCTTACGAGCAGTACTTC. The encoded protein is CASSPGQGASYEQYF.

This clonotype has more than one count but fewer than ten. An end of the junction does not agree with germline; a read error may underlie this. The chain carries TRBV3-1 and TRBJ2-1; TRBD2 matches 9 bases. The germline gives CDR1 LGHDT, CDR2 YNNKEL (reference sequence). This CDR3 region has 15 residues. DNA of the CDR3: TGTGCCAGCAGCCAAGATCCCCCTAGCGGGGCCTTGATCCTCTTC. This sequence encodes CASSQDPPSGALILF.

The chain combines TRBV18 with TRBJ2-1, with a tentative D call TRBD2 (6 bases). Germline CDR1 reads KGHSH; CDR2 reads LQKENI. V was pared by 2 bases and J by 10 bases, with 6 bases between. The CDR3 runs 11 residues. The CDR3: CASSPGGEQFF. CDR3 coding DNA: TGTGCCAGCTCACCAGGGGGGGAGCAGTTCTTC.

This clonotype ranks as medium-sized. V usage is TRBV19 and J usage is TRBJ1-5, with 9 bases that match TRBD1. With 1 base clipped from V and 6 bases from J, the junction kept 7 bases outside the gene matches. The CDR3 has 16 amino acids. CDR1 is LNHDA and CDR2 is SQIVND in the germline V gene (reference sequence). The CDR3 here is CASSIGGGQGSQPQHF. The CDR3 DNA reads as TGTGCCAGTAGTATAGGAGGGGGACAGGGAAGTCAGCCCCAGCATTTT.

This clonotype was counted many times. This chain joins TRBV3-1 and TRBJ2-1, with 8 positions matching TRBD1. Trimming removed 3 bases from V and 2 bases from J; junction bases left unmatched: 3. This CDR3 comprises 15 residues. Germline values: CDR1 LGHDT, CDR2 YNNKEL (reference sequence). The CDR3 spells CASSHRGQAYNEQFF. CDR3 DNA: TGTGCCAGCAGCCACCGGGGACAGGCCTACAATGAGCAGTTCTTC.

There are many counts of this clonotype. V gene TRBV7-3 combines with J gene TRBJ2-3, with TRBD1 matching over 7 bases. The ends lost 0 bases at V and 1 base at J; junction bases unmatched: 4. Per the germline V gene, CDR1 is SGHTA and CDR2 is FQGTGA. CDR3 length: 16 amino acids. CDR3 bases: TGTGCCAGCAGCTTAACGGGGCAGGGGGGCACAGATACGCAGTATTTT. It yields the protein CASSLTGQGGTDTQYF.

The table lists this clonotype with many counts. CDR3 nucleotides: TGTGCCAGCAGCTTTACGGATCCTTTTGGCACTGAAGCTTTCTTT. Translated: CASSFTDPFGTEAFF. This chain joins TRBV11-1 and TRBJ1-1; D remains ambiguous. V was clipped by 3 bases and J by 4 bases, with 15 bases between them. In germline, CDR1 is SGHAT, CDR2 FQDESV (reference sequence). This CDR3 spans 15 amino acids.

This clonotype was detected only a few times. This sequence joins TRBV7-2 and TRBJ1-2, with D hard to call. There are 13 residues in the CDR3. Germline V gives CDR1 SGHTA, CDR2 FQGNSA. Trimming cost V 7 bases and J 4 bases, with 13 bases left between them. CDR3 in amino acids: CASTPGPSYGYTF. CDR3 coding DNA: TGTGCCAGCACCCCGGGTCCTTCCTATGGCTACACCTTC.

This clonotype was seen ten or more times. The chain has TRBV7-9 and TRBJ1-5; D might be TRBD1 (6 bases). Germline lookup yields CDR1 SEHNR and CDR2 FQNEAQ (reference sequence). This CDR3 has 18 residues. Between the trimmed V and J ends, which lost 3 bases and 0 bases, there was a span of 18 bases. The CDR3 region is CASSLGYLTGGSNQPQHF. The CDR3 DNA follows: TGTGCCAGCAGCTTGGGTTATTTGACAGGCGGTAGCAATCAGCCCCAGCATTTT.

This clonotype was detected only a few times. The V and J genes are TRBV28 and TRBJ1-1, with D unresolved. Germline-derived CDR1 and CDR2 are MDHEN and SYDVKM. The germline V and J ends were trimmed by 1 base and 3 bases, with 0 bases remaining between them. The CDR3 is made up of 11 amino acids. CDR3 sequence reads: CASSLYTEAFF. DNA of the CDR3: TGTGCCAGCAGTTTATACACTGAAGCTTTCTTT. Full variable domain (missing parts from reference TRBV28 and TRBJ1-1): DVKVTQSSRYLVKRTGEKVFLECVQDMDHENMFWYRQDPGLGLRLIYFSYDVKMKEKGDIPEGYSVSREKKERFSLILESASTNQTSMYLCASSLYTEAFFGQGTRLTVV.